The sequence of this T cell receptor beta chain was determined in a study of cytotoxic CD8 clonotypes in ibrutinib-treated CLL. Study at large: Responses: approximately 25 partial, 2 complete; after median roughly 5.5 years, about 15 stayed remitted, some twelve progressed. Collecting the response samples happened after a median 12 months of treatment, with a range of 6 to 36. The study recorded mean values of around 250,000 productive templates and 80,000 to 100,000 productive rearrangements per sample. Study results and limitations: The times at which samples were taken varied between sustained-remission and progressing patients.

Regarding this clone: What it binds is not known.

Clones were sequenced by immunoSEQ multiplex PCR, and TCRdb holds only the in-frame ones, with some missing. Among roughly 220,000 clones listed, roughly 77% were seen once. The germline V gene has CDR1 SNHLY and CDR2 FYNNEI. Unmatched junction bases numbered 14, after V lost 6 bases and J lost 6 bases. The CDR3 contains 16 residues. The chain combines TRBV2 with TRBJ2-3; 8 bases are shared with TRBD1. This TCR was recovered from a human donor with chronic lymphocytic leukemia. This specimen was PBMCs, taken after 12 months of ibrutinib treatment. In nucleotides, the CDR3 is TGTGCCAGCAGATTTGACAGGGGCTCAAAATTGGATACGCAGTATTTT. Its translation: CASRFDRGSKLDTQYF. Complete variable domain (other parts from reference TRBV2 and TRBJ2-3): EPEVTQTPSHQVTQMGQEVILRCVPISNHLYFYWYRQILGQKVEFLVSFYNNEISEKSEIFDDQFSVERPDGSNFTLKIRSTKLEDSAMYFCASRFDRGSKLDTQYFGPGTRLTVL.